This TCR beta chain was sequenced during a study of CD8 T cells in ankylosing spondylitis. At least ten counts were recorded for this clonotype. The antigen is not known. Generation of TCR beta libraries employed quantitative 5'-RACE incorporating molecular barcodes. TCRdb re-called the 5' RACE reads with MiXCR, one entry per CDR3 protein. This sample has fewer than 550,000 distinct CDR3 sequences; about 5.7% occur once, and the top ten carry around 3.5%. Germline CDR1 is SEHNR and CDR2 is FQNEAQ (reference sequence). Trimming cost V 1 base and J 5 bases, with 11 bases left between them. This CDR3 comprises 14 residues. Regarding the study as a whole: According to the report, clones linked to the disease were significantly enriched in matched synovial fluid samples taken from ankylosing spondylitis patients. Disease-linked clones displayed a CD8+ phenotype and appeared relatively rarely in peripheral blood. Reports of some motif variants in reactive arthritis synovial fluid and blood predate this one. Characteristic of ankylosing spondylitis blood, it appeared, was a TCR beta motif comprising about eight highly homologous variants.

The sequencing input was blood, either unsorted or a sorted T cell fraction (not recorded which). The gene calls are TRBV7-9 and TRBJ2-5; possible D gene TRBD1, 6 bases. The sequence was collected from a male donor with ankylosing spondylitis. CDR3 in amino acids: CASSLGPGVETQYF. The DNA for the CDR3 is TGTGCCAGCAGCTTAGGCCCAGGGGTGGAGACCCAGTACTTC.